The 17 T cell receptor beta chains reported below all come from one sample, sequenced in a study of graft-versus-host responses after intestinal transplantation. The antigens of these receptors remain unknown. Sequencing was performed with immunoSEQ multiplex PCR; in TCRdb, only in-frame clones are kept and a portion is missing. The sample shows about 90,000 clones, approximately 89% of them seen only once. Sequences were derived from unstimulated CD4+ T cells sorted from spleen or lymph node cells, sampled before transplant. All receptors derive from a human donor who was the organ donor for an intestinal transplant.

The V and J genes are TRBV7-3 and TRBJ2-3; weak D call: TRBD1 (6 bases). Germline assignment: CDR1 SGHTA and CDR2 FQGTGA. Trimming shortened V by 5 bases and J by 0 bases, and 15 bases separated the two germline ends. The CDR3 sequence is 16 residues long. CDR3 nucleotide sequence: TGTGCCAGCAGCAGGGACGGGACAAGAAGCACAGATACGCAGTATTTT. Translation gives CASSRDGTRSTDTQYF.

With regard to this clone: Germline and junction disagree at one end, which may indicate a read error. This chain uses TRBV7-9 with TRBJ2-2; 9 bases are shared with TRBD1. Germline values: CDR1 SEHNR, CDR2 FQNEAQ (reference sequence). The CDR3 loop spans 15 amino acids. The CDR3 sequence: CVSRLPGQGSGELFF. CDR3 nucleotide sequence: TGTGTCAGCAGATTACCGGGACAGGGTTCCGGGGAGCTGTTTTTT.

This chain uses TRBV6-5 with TRBJ1-1; 9 nucleotides match TRBD1. The trim removed 5 bases at V and 0 bases at J, leaving 1 base unmatched. Germline CDR1 MNHEY, CDR2 SVGAGI. The CDR3 contains 14 residues. CDR3 protein: CASSRQGVNTEAFF. Here the CDR3 DNA reads TGTGCCAGCAGTCGACAGGGGGTGAACACTGAAGCTTTCTTT.

This clone was recorded only once. The chain uses TRBV6-6 and TRBJ2-4; D uncertain. V lost 6 bases to trimming and J lost 9 bases, with 12 bases between them. The CDR3 runs to 12 residues. Per germline, CDR1 MNHNY and CDR2 SVGAGI (reference sequence). The CDR3: CASSLTVAIQYF. The CDR3 DNA reads TGTGCCAGCAGCCTCACCGTGGCCATTCAGTACTTC.

The genes are TRBV6-1 and TRBJ2-1; 8 bases line up with TRBD1. The CDR3 loop spans 14 amino acids. The ends lost 8 bases at V and 10 bases at J; junction bases unmatched: 13. The germline gives CDR1 MNHNS, CDR2 SASEGT. The CDR3 sequence is CASRWTGTPLEQFF. As DNA, the CDR3 is TGTGCCAGCCGATGGACAGGGACTCCCCTCGAGCAGTTCTTC.

The rearrangement joins TRBV7-2 to TRBJ2-1; TRBD2 matches 9 bases. Germline trimming cut 6 bases from V and 2 bases from J; bases unmatched to any gene: 2. The CDR3 totals 14 residues. In germline, CDR1 is SGHTA, CDR2 FQGNSA. CDR3 bases: TGTGCCAGCAGGGCGGGAGGGCCCTACAATGAGCAGTTCTTC. Residues: CASRAGGPYNEQFF.

This chain's CDR3 is CASSLGHTVNYGYTF. CDR3 nucleotide sequence: TGTGCCAGCAGCTTGGGGCATACAGTTAACTATGGCTACACCTTC. The rearrangement uses TRBV5-5 and TRBJ1-2; D is unclear. The V gene lost 0 bases and the J gene lost 1 base, with 10 bases spanning the gap. Looked up from germline, CDR1 is SGHKS and CDR2 is YYEKEE (reference sequence). The CDR3 is 15 residues long.

The gene calls are TRBV7-6 and TRBJ2-7; no clear D gene. The CDR3 sequence is 13 residues long. V shed 5 bases and J shed 5 bases, with 13 bases lying between them. Per the germline V gene, CDR1 is SGHVS and CDR2 is FNYEAQ. Written as DNA, the CDR3 is TGTGCCAGCAGCAGCAACACAGACGACGAGCAGTACTTC. This sequence encodes CASSSNTDDEQYF.

This clone was seen just once. The chain combines TRBV11-2 with TRBJ2-5, with TRBD2 matching over 7 bases. There are 12 residues in the CDR3. Losses at the gene ends were 3 bases for V and 5 bases for J; bases not matched to a gene: 0. Germline V lookup: CDR1 SGHAT, CDR2 FQNNGV. The CDR3 DNA reads as TGTGCCAGCAGCTTTAGCGGGGAGACCCAGTACTTC. Translation: CASSFSGETQYF.

This chain connects TRBV4-2 to TRBJ2-2; 9 bases match TRBD2. After removal of 0 bases from V and 5 bases from J, the junction contained 7 bases not matched to a gene. The CDR3 is 17 amino acids. CDR1 is LGHNA, CDR2 YNFKEQ, per germline. The CDR3 loop is CASSQEVLAGWTGELFF. DNA of the CDR3: TGTGCCAGCAGCCAAGAGGTCCTAGCGGGGTGGACCGGGGAGCTGTTTTTT.

The CDR3 region has the DNA TGTGCCAGTAGAGACAGGGGCTACACTGAAGCTTTCTTT. Its protein product is CASRDRGYTEAFF. This chain links TRBV19 with TRBJ1-1, with 8 bases matching TRBD1. CDR1 and CDR2 (germline): LNHDA, SQIVND (reference sequence). After removal of 6 bases from V and 3 bases from J, the junction contained 3 bases not matched to a gene. This CDR3 contains 13 residues.

The gene calls are TRBV11-3 and TRBJ2-3, with D possibly matching TRBD2 (7 bases). This CDR3 is built from 15 residues. Germline CDR1 and CDR2: SGHNT and YENEEA. The ends were cut back, 5 bases at V and 0 bases at J, with 12 bases in the middle. The CDR3 loop reads CASSLGGASTDTQYF. The CDR3 nucleotides read TGTGCCAGCAGCCTTGGGGGGGCTAGCACAGATACGCAGTATTTT.

This chain links TRBV19 with TRBJ2-3; 7 bases line up with TRBD2. The CDR3 has 14 residues. Germline lookup yields CDR1 LNHDA and CDR2 SQIVND (reference sequence). The V gene end was trimmed by 2 bases and the J gene end by 5 bases; junction bases not matched to a gene: 4. CDR3 DNA: TGTGCCAGTAGTATACTAGGGGAGGGAGATACGCAGTATTTT. This gives the protein CASSILGEGDTQYF.

The V gene is TRBV27, the J gene TRBJ2-5; 13 nucleotides match TRBD2. CDR1 MNHEY and CDR2 SMNVEV come from the germline V gene (reference sequence). With V trimmed by 6 bases and J by 6 bases, 13 bases remained unmatched. The CDR3 is 17 amino acids. Here the CDR3 reads CASRASGTSGVSKTQYF. CDR3 sequence (DNA): TGTGCCAGCAGGGCCTCCGGGACTAGCGGGGTGTCAAAGACCCAGTACTTC.

The chain is built from TRBV19 and TRBJ2-7; 9 bases map to TRBD1. J gave up 3 bases and V 5 bases, and 14 bases lay outside the gene matches. The germline V gene encodes CDR1 LNHDA and CDR2 SQIVND (reference sequence). The CDR3 covers 17 residues. The CDR3 is CASSLRLPGTGFYEQYF. The DNA of the CDR3 is TGTGCCAGTAGTCTCCGCCTGCCCGGGACAGGGTTCTACGAGCAGTACTTC.

The chain carries TRBV19 and TRBJ2-3, with 8 bases lining up with TRBD1. The trim removed 4 bases at V and 4 bases at J, leaving 4 bases unmatched. This CDR3 has 14 residues. The V gene's germline CDR1 is LNHDA and CDR2 SQIVND (reference sequence). The DNA of the CDR3 is TGTGCCAGTAGTACCGGACAGGGCGCAGATACGCAGTATTTT. Protein: CASSTGQGADTQYF.

The count of this clone is one. The chain couples TRBV15 to TRBJ1-5; D ambiguous. The CDR3 has 13 residues. Looked up from germline, CDR1 is LNHNV and CDR2 is YYDKDF (reference sequence). V lost 0 bases to trimming and J lost 10 bases, with 10 bases between them. Here the CDR3 reads CATSRDGVLPQHF. As DNA, the CDR3 is TGTGCCACCAGCAGAGATGGAGTATTACCCCAGCATTTT.